The 3 T cell receptor beta chains given below trace back to one sample, sequenced in a study of T cells in lung cancer brain metastases. Using immunoSEQ multiplex PCR, the repertoire was profiled, and TCRdb retains in-frame clones only, with some absent. This table has more than 650 clones, more than 70% appearing once. Sequencing was performed on tumor tissue from a brain metastasis. Source of these receptors: a man aged 65 to 85 with non-small cell lung cancer that had spread to the brain.

The J gene is TRBJ2-5, the V gene TRBV2; a weak D match, TRBD1 (5 bases). CDR3 length equals 15 residues. Germline V lookup: CDR1 SNHLY, CDR2 FYNNEI. V was cut by 6 bases and J by 5 bases, with 19 bases left in between. DNA for the CDR3: TGTGCCAGCAGGGGGCTGACAGAAGGTGGGGAGACCCAGTACTTC. Translated, it gives CASRGLTEGGETQYF.

The chain has TRBV5-4 and TRBJ2-6, with 7 bases aligning to TRBD2. The ends lost 1 base at V and 7 bases at J; junction bases unmatched: 14. The germline V gene has CDR1 SGHNT and CDR2 YYREEE (reference sequence). CDR3 length: 18 amino acids. The CDR3 DNA reads as TGTGCCAGCAGCTTGCGGGAGGAGGGAAGTCGGCTAGCCAACGTCCTGACTTTC. Protein sequence: CASSLREEGSRLANVLTF.

This chain links TRBV6-6 with TRBJ1-4; 12 bases are a match to TRBD1. This CDR3 comprises 15 residues. The V gene's germline CDR1 is MNHNY and CDR2 SVGAGI (reference sequence). After removal of 8 bases from V and 8 bases from J, the junction contained 9 bases not matched to a gene. CDR3 sequence (DNA): TGTGCCAGCCAGGCCCCCGGGACAGGGGGCGAAAAACTGTTTTTT. Amino acids: CASQAPGTGGEKLFF.